This TCR beta chain comes out of a study of shared clonotypes between healthy human individuals. The table came from immunoSEQ multiplex PCR; TCRdb's copy has only in-frame clones and leaves some out. The sample lists 2 million to 2.5 million clones; 85% to 95% were seen once. Study results and caveats: Of the naive CD4 clonotypes, around 5.2% were shared across several donors.

Germline V gene data show CDR1 as MGHRA and CDR2 as YSYEKL. The CDR3 is 9 residues long. V shed 9 bases and J shed 10 bases, with 7 bases lying between them. To note about this clone: Its antigen remains unknown.

The V call is TRBV4-1, the J call TRBJ2-1; weak D call: TRBD2 (5 bases). The sequenced material came from naive CD4+ T cells sorted from blood. Subset noted: CD45RA+ positively selected. This receptor was obtained from a man between 18 and 29 years old in good health. The CDR3 DNA reads TGCGCCAGGCCGGGGGAGCAGTTCTTC. Translated: CARPGEQFF.